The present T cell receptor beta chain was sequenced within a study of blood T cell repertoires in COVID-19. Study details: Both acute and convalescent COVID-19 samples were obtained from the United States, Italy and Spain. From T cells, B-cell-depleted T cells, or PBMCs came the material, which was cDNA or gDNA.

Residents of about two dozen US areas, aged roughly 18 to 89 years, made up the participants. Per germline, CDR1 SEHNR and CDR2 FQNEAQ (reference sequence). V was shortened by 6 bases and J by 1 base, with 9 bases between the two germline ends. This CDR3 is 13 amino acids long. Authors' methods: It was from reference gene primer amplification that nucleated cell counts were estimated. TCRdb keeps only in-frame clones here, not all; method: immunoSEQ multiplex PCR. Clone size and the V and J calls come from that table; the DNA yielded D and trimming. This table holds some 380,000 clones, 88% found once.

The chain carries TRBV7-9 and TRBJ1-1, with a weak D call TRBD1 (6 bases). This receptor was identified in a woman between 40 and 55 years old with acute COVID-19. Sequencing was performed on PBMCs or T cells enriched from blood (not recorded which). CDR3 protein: CASRVQGNTEAFF. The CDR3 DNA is TGTGCCAGCAGGGTACAGGGGAACACTGAAGCTTTCTTT.